These 3 T cell receptor beta chains were all obtained from the same sample, sequenced in a study of PD-1 blockade in classical Hodgkin lymphoma. Repertoires were generated with immunoSEQ multiplex PCR, while TCRdb's copy carries only in-frame clones and drops some. The table includes 75,000 to 100,000 clones, roughly 84% detected once. There was relapse after autologous stem cell transplantation in every patient, and there was variation in brentuximab vedotin exposure. The specimen was peripheral blood mononuclear cells (PBMCs), collected at baseline. These receptors were collected from a human donor with classical Hodgkin lymphoma.

In its sample, this clone ranks as medium-sized. The chain couples TRBV13 to TRBJ1-2; weak D call: TRBD1 (5 bases). CDR1 and CDR2 (germline): PRHDT, FYEKMQ (reference sequence). The CDR3 is 15 residues long. V was clipped by 5 bases and J by 4 bases, with 17 bases between them. CDR3 nucleotides: TGTGCCAGCAGCCCCCGGGGGATCGAGGCCTATGGCTACACCTTC. It is translated as CASSPRGIEAYGYTF.

This chain links TRBV19 with TRBJ2-2; 15 positions agree with TRBD2. V was clipped by 6 bases and J by 7 bases; unmatched bases: 9. Per germline, CDR1 LNHDA and CDR2 SQIVND (reference sequence). The CDR3 contains 17 residues. CDR3 loop: CASRGRTSGRGNGELFF. DNA of the CDR3: TGTGCCAGTAGGGGCCGGACTAGCGGGAGGGGGAACGGGGAGCTGTTTTTT.

The chain recombines TRBV18 with TRBJ2-7; 7 nucleotides align to TRBD1. J gave up 0 bases and V 3 bases, and 8 bases lay outside the gene matches. The CDR3 contains 16 residues. Germline V CDR1 and CDR2: KGHSH, LQKENI. The CDR3 region is CASSPISGTASYEQYF. CDR3 DNA sequence: TGTGCCAGCTCACCCATCTCCGGGACAGCCTCCTACGAGCAGTACTTC.